This T cell receptor (beta chain) was retrieved from a study of Ad26.COV2.S vaccination and SARS-CoV-2 variants. Per the germline V gene, CDR1 is MGHRA and CDR2 is YSYEKL. This CDR3 region has 13 residues. V shed 0 bases and J shed 4 bases, with 6 bases lying between them. Libraries were prepared by immunoSEQ multiplex PCR; TCRdb keeps only in-frame clonotypes and omits some of them. Here the sample spans approximately 410,000 clones, around 92% being singletons. Study results and caveats: After vaccination, reports described spike-specific CD8+ and CD4+ T cell responses as showing substantial breadth.

On this clone: The target antigen is unknown. Other DNA sequences in the sample encode the same CDR3.

As for treatment: roughly 20 received Ad26.COV2.S at low or high dose, single or two shots; about 5 received placebo; per-sample allocation not given. Samples analyzed were those drawn on day 63 after the first vaccine or placebo injection. The material sequenced was peripheral blood, taken in a trial of Ad26.COV2.S vaccine versus placebo. This clonotype was obtained from a person between 18 and 59 years old who received the Ad26.COV2.S COVID-19 vaccine or a placebo. The J gene is TRBJ1-2, the V gene TRBV4-1; D is perhaps TRBD1 (6 bases). CDR3 coding DNA: TGCGCCAGCAGCCAAGAAGGGGGCTATGGCTACACCTTC. It encodes CASSQEGGYGYTF.